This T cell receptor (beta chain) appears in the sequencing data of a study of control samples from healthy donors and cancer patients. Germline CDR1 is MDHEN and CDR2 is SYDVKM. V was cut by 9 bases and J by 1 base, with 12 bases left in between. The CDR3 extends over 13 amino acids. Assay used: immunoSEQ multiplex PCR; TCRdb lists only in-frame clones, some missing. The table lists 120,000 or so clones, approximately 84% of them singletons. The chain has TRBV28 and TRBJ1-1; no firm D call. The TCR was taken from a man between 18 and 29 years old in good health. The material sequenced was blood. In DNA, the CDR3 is TGTGCCAGTCATGTTGTCACGAACACTGAAGCTTTCTTT. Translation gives CASHVVTNTEAFF. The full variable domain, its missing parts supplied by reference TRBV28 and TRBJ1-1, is DVKVTQSSRYLVKRTGEKVFLECVQDMDHENMFWYRQDPGLGLRLIYFSYDVKMKEKGDIPEGYSVSREKKERFSLILESASTNQTSMYLCASHVVTNTEAFFGQGTRLTVV.